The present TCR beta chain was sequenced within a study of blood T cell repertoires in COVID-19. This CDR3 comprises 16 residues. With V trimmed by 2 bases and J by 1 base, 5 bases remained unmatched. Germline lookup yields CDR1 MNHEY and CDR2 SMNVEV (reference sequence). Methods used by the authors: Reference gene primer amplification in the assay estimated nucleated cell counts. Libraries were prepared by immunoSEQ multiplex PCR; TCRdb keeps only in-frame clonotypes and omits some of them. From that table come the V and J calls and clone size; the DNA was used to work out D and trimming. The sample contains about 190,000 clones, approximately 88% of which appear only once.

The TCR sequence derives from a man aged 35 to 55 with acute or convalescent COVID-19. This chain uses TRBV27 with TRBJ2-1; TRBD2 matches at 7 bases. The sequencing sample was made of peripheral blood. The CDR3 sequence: CASSLLAGESYNEQFF. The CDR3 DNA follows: TGTGCCAGCAGTTTACTGGCGGGGGAATCCTACAATGAGCAGTTCTTC.